This paragraph reports one T cell receptor (beta chain). These data belong to a study of blood T cell repertoires in COVID-19. Study summary: The analysed material was cDNA or gDNA that came from T cells, B-cell-depleted T cells, or PBMCs.

Across 24 US areas, participants ranged in age from about 18 to 90 years. Per germline, CDR1 KGHDR and CDR2 SFDVKD. This CDR3 region has 17 residues. The V and J ends lost 1 base and 1 base, in that order; junction bases with no gene match: 6. Sequencing used immunoSEQ multiplex PCR; TCRdb keeps in-frame clones, though not all of them. This table has around 390,000 clones, roughly 89% appearing once. The source material was PBMCs or T cells enriched from blood (not recorded which). This receptor was identified in a woman aged 45-59 years who had recovered from COVID-19. V gene TRBV24-1 combines with J gene TRBJ2-7; 10 bases map to TRBD1. CDR3 protein: CATSDFNRDRGSYEQYF. For the CDR3, the DNA is TGTGCCACCAGTGATTTCAACCGGGACAGGGGTTCCTACGAGCAGTACTTC.